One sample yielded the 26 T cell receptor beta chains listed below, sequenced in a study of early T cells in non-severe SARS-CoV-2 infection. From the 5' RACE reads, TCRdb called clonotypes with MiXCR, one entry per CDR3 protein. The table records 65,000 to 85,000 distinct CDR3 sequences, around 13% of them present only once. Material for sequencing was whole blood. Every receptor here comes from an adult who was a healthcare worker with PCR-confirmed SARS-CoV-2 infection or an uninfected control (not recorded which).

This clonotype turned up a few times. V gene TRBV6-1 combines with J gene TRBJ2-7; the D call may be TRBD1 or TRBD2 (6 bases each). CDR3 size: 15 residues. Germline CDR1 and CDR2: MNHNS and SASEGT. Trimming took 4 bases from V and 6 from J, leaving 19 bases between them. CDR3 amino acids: CASSVQGLGGVEQYF. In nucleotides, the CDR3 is TGTGCCAGCAGTGTACAGGGTCTGGGGGGAGTCGAGCAGTACTTC.

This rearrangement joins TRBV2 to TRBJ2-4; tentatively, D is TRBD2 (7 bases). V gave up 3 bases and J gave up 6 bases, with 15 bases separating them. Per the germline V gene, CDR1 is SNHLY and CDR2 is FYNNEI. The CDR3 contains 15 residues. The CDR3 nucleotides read TGTGCCAGCAGTGAGGCGCGGGGGCAAGGAAACATTCAGTACTTC. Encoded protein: CASSEARGQGNIQYF. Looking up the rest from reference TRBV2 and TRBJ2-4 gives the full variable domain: EPEVTQTPSHQVTQMGQEVILRCVPISNHLYFYWYRQILGQKVEFLVSFYNNEISEKSEIFDDQFSVERPDGSNFTLKIRSTKLEDSAMYFCASSEARGQGNIQYFGAGTRLSVL.

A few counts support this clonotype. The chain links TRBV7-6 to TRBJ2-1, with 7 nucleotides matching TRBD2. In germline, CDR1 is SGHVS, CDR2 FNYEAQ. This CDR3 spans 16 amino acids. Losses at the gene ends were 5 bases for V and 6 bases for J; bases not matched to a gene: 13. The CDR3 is CASSNSGYSGVNEQFF. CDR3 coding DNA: TGTGCCAGCAGCAACTCCGGTTACAGCGGGGTCAATGAGCAGTTCTTC.

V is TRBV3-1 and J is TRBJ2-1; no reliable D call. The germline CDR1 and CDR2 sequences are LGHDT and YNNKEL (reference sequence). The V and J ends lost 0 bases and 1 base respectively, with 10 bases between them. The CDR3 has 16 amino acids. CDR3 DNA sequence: TGTGCCAGCAGCCAAGATCTTGCAGTTTCCTACAATGAGCAGTTCTTC. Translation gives CASSQDLAVSYNEQFF.

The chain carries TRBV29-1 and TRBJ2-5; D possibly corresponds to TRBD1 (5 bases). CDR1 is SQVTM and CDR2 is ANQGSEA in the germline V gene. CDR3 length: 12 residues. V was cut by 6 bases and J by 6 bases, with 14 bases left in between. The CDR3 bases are TGCAGCGTCATCGACAGCCCGCAGACCCAGTACTTC. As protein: CSVIDSPQTQYF.

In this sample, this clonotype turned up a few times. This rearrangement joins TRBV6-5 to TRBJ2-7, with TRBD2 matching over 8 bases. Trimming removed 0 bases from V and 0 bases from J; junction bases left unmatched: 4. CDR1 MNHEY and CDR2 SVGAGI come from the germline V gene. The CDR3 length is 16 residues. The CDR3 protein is CASSYSVGGVSYEQYF. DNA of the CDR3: TGTGCCAGCAGTTACTCGGTCGGGGGGGTCTCCTACGAGCAGTACTTC.

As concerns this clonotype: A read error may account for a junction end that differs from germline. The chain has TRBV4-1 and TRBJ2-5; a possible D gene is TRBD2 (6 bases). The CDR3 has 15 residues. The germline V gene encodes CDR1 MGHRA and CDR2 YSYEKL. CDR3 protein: CASSPGSYNQETRYF. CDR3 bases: TGCGCCAGCAGCCCCGGGAGCTACAACCAAGAGACCCGGTACTTC.

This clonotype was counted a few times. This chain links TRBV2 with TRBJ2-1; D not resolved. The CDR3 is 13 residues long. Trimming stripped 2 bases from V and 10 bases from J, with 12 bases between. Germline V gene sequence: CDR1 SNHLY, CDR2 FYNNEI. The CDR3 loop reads CASSEPSYPEQFF. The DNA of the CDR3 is TGTGCCAGCAGTGAACCGTCCTACCCAGAGCAGTTCTTC.

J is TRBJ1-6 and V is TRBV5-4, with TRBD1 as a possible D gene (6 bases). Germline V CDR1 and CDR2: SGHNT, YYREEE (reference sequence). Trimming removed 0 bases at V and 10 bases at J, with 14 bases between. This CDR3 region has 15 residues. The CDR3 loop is CASSLAGGALSPLHF. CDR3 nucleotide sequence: TGTGCCAGCAGCTTGGCCGGGGGGGCATTATCACCCCTCCACTTT.

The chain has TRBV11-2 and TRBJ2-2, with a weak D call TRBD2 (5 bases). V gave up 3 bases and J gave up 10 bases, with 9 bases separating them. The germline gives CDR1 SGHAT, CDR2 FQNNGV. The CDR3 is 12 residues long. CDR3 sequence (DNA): TGTGCCAGCAGCTTTACTAGGATGGAGCTGTTTTTT. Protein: CASSFTRMELFF.

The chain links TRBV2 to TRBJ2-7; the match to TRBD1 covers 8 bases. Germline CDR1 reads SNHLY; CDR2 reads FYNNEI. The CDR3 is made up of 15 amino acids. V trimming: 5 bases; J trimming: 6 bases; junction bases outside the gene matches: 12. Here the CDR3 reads CASSLRQGKSGEQYF. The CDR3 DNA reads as TGTGCCAGCAGTCTAAGACAGGGGAAATCGGGCGAGCAGTACTTC. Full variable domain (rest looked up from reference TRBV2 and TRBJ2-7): EPEVTQTPSHQVTQMGQEVILRCVPISNHLYFYWYRQILGQKVEFLVSFYNNEISEKSEIFDDQFSVERPDGSNFTLKIRSTKLEDSAMYFCASSLRQGKSGEQYFGPGTRLTVT.

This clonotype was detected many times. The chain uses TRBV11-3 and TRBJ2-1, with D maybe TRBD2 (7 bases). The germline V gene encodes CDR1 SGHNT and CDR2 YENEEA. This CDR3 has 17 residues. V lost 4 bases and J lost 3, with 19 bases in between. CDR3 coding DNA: TGTGCCAGCAGCTCAACAAGCGGGGACAACCTCTACAATGAGCAGTTCTTC. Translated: CASSSTSGDNLYNEQFF.

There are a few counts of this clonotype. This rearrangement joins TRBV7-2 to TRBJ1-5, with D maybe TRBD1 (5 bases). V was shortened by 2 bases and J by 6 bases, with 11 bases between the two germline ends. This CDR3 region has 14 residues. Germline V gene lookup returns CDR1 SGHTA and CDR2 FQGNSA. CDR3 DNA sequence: TGTGCCAGCAGCTTACACAGTGGGGGTCAGCCCCAGCATTTT. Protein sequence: CASSLHSGGQPQHF.

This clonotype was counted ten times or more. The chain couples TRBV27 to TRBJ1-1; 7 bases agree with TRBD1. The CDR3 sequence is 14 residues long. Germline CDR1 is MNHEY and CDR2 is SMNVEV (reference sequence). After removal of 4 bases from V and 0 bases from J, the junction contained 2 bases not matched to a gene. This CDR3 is CASSWDSVNTEAFF. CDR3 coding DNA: TGTGCCAGCAGTTGGGACAGCGTGAACACTGAAGCTTTCTTT.

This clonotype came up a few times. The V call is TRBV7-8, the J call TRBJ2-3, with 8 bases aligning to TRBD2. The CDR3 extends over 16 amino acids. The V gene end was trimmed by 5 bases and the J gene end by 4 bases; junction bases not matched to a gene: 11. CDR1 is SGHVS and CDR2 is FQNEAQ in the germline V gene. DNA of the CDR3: TGTGCCAGCAGCCCCTACACGGGACTAGAGGCAGATACGCAGTATTTT. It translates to CASSPYTGLEADTQYF.

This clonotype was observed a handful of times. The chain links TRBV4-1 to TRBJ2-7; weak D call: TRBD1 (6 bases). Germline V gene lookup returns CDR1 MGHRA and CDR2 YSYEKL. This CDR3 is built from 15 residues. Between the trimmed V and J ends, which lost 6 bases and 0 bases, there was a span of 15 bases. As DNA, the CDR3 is TGCGCCAGCAGGCCAGGGGCCCTCAGCTCCTACGAGCAGTACTTC. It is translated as CASRPGALSSYEQYF.

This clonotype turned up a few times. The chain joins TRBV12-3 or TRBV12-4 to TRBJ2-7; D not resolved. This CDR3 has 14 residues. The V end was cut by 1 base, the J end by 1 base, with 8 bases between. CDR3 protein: CASSLDFSSYEQYF. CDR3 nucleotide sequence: TGTGCCAGCAGTTTAGATTTCAGTTCCTACGAGCAGTACTTC.

This chain's CDR3 is CASSLRTVQETQYF. In nucleotides, the CDR3 is TGTGCCAGCAGCCTCCGGACAGTCCAAGAGACCCAGTACTTC. The gene calls are TRBV13 and TRBJ2-5; the D gene is possibly TRBD1 (6 bases). The germline CDR1 and CDR2 sequences are PRHDT and FYEKMQ (reference sequence). This CDR3 comprises 14 residues. V lost 5 bases and J lost 1, with 11 bases in between.

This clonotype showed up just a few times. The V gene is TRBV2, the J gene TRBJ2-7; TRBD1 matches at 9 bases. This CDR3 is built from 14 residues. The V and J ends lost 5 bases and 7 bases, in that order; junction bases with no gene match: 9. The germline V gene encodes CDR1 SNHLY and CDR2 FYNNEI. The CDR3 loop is CASSYRDREGEQYF. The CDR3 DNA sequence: TGTGCCAGCAGTTACCGGGACAGGGAGGGAGAGCAGTACTTC. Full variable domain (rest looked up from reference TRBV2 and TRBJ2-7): EPEVTQTPSHQVTQMGQEVILRCVPISNHLYFYWYRQILGQKVEFLVSFYNNEISEKSEIFDDQFSVERPDGSNFTLKIRSTKLEDSAMYFCASSYRDREGEQYFGPGTRLTVT.

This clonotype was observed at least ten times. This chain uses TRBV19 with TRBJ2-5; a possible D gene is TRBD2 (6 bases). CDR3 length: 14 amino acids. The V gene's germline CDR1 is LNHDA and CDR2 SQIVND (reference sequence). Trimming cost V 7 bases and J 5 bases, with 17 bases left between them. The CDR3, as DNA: TGTGCCAGTACTAATAGGGGAGGTGACGAGACCCAGTACTTC. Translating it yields CASTNRGGDETQYF.

The CDR3 here is CASSLLPSDTQYF. For the CDR3, the DNA is TGTGCCAGCAGTCTCCTACCGTCAGATACGCAGTATTTT. The genes are TRBV12-3 or TRBV12-4 and TRBJ2-3; no clear D. V was cut by 5 bases and J by 4 bases, with 10 bases left in between. This CDR3 spans 13 amino acids.

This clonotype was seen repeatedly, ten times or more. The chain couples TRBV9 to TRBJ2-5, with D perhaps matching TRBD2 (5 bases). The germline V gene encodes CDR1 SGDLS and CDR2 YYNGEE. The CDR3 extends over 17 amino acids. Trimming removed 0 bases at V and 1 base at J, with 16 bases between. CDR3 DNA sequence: TGTGCCAGCAGCGTAGCAGGCGGGCCCAATCTCCAAGAGACCCAGTACTTC. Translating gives CASSVAGGPNLQETQYF.

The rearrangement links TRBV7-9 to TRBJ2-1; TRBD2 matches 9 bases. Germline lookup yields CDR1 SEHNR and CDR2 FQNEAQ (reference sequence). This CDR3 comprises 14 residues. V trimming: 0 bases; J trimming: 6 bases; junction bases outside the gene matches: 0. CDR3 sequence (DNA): TGTGCCAGCAGCTTAGCGCGGGAGGGCAATGAGCAGTTCTTC. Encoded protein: CASSLAREGNEQFF.

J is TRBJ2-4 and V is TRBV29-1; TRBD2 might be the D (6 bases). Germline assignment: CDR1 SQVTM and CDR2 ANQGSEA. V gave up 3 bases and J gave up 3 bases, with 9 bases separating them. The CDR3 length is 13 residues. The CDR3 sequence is CSVEGRSKNIQYF. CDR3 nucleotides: TGCAGCGTTGAGGGGAGGAGCAAAAACATTCAGTACTTC.

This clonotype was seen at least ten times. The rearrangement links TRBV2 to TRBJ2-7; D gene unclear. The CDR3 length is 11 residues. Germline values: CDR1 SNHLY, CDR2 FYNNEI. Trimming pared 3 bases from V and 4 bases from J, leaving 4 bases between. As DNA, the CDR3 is TGTGCCAGCAGTGAGTGGTACGAGCAGTACTTC. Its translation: CASSEWYEQYF.

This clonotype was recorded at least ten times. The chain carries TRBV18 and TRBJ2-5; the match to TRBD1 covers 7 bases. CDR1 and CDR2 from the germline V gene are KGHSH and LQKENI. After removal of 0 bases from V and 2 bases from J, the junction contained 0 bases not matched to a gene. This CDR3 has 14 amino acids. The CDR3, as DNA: TGTGCCAGCTCACCACCGACAGGGCAAGAGACCCAGTACTTC. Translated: CASSPPTGQETQYF.